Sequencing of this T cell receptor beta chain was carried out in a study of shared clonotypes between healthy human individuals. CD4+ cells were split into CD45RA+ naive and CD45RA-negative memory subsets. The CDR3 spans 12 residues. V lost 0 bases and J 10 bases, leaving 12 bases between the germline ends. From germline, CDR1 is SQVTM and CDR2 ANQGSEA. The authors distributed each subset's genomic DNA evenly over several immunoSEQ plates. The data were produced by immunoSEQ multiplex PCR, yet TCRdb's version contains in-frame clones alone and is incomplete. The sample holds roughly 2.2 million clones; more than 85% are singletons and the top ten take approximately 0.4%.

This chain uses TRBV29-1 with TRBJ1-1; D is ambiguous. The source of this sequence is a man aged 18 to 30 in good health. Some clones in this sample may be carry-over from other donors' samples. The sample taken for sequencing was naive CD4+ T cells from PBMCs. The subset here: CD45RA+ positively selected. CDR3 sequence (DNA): TGCAGCGTTGAAGATCTGGGGTTGAGAGCTTTCTTT. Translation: CSVEDLGLRAFF.